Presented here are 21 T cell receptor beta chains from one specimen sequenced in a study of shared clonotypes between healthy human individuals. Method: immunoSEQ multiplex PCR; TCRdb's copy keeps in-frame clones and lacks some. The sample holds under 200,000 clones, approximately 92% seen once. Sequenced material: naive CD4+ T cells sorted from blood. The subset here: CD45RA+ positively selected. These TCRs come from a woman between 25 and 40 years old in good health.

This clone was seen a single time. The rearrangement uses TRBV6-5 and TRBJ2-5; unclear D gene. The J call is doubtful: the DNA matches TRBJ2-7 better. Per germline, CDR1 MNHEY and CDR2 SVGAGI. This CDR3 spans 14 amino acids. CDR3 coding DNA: TGTGCCAGCAGTAGAGCTAGTAACTCCTACGAGCAGTACTTC. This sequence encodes CASSRASNSYEQYF.

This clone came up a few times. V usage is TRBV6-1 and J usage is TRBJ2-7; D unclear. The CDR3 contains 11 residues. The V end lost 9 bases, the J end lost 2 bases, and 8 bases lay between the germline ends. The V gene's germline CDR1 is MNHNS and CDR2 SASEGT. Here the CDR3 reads CARYEAYEQYF. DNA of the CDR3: TGTGCCAGGTATGAGGCCTACGAGCAGTACTTC.

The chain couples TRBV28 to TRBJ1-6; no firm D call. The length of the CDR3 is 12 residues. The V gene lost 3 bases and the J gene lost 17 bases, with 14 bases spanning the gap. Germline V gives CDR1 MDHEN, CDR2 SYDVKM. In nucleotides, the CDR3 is TGTGCCAGCAGTTTGCTGAAGTCAAGTGTCCACTTT. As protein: CASSLLKSSVHF.

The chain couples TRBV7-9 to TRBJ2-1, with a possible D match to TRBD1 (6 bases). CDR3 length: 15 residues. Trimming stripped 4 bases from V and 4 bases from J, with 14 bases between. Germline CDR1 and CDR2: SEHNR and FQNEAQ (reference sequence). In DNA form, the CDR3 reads TGTGCCAGCAGCTCCCGCCACAGGGAATACAATGAGCAGTTCTTC. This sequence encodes CASSSRHREYNEQFF.

CDR3 DNA sequence: TGTGCCAGCTCACCAGGGACTAGCTCCTACGAGCAGTACTTC. Translated: CASSPGTSSYEQYF. The V and J genes are TRBV18 and TRBJ2-5; TRBD2 matches at 8 bases. Gene TRBJ2-7 matches the end of the DNA better, so the J call may be wrong. Germline values: CDR1 KGHSH, CDR2 LQKENI. This CDR3 comprises 14 residues.

This CDR3 reads CASAGTVSGNTIYF. The CDR3 coding sequence is TGTGCCAGCGCCGGGACGGTCTCTGGAAACACCATATATTTT. V is TRBV28 and J is TRBJ1-3; D perhaps matches TRBD1 (5 bases). The CDR3 sequence is 14 residues long. Trimming took 8 bases from V and 0 from J, leaving 11 bases between them. CDR1 and CDR2 (germline): MDHEN, SYDVKM.

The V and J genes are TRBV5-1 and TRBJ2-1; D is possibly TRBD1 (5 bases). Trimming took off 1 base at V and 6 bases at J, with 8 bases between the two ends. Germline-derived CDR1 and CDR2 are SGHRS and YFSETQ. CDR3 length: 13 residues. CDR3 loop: CASSLHQGNEQFF. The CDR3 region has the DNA TGCGCCAGCAGCTTGCACCAGGGCAATGAGCAGTTCTTC.

CDR3 region: CASSLSIFSYNEQFF. DNA of the CDR3: TGTGCCAGCAGTTTATCGATCTTTTCCTACAATGAGCAGTTCTTC. This chain connects TRBV27 to TRBJ2-1; D gene unclear. In germline, CDR1 is MNHEY, CDR2 SMNVEV (reference sequence). Deletions cut 0 bases from V and 1 base from J, with 7 bases between. This CDR3 has 15 amino acids.

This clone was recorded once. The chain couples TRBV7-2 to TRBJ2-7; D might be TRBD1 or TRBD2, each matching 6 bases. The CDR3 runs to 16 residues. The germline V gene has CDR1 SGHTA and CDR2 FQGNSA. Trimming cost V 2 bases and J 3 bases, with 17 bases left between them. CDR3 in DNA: TGTGCCAGCAGCTTATTGGGGGGCGAGGCCGACTACGAGCAGTACTTC. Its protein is CASSLLGGEADYEQYF.

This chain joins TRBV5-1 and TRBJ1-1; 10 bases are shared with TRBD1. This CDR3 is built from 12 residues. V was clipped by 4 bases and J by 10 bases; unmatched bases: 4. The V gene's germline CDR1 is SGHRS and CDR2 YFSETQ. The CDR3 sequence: CASSPDRGGAFF. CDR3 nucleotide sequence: TGCGCCAGCAGCCCGGACAGGGGGGGAGCTTTCTTT.

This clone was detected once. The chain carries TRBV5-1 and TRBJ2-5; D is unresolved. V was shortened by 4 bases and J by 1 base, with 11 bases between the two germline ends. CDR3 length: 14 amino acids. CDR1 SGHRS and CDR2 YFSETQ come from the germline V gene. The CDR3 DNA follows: TGCGCCAGCAGCCCTCAGGCTATCCAAGAGACCCAGTACTTC. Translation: CASSPQAIQETQYF.

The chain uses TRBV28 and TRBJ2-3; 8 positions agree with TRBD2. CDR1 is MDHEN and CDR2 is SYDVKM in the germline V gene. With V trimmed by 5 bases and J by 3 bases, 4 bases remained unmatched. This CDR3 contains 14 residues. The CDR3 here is CASSNSGTTDTQYF. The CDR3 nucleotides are TGTGCCAGCAGTAATAGCGGGACGACAGATACGCAGTATTTT.

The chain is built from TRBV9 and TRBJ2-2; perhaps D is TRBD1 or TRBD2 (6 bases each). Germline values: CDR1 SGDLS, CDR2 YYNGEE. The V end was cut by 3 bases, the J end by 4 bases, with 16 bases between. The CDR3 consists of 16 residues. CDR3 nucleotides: TGTGCCAGCAGCGCGGGGAGGACAGCCCCCACCGGGGAGCTGTTTTTT. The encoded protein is CASSAGRTAPTGELFF.

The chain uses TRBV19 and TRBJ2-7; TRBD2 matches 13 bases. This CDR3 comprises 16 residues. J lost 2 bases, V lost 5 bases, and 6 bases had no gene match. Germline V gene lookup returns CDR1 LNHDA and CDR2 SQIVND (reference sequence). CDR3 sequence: CASSVRLAGGPYEQYF. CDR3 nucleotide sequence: TGTGCCAGTAGTGTTCGACTAGCGGGGGGCCCCTACGAGCAGTACTTC.

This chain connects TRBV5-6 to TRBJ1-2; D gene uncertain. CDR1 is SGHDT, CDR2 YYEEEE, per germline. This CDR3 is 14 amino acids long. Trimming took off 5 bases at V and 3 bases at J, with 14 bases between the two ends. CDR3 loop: CASRAHRLYYGYTF. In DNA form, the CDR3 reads TGTGCCAGCAGGGCTCACAGACTGTACTATGGCTACACCTTC. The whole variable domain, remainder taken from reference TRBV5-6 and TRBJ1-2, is DAGVTQSPTHLIKTRGQQVTLRCSPKSGHDTVSWYQQALGQGPQFIFQYYEEEERQRGNFPDRFSGHQFPNYSSELNVNALLLGDSALYLCASRAHRLYYGYTFGSGTRLTVV.

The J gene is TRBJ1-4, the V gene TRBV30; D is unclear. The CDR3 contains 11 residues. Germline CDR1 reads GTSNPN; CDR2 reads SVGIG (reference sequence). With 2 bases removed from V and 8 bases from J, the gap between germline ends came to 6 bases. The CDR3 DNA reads TGTGCCTGGAGTACAGCAGAAAAACTGTTTTTT. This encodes CAWSTAEKLFF.

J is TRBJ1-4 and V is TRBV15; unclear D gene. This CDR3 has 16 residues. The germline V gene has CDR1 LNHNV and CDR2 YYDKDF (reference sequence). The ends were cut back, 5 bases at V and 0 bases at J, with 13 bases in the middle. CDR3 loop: CATSGGGSATNEKLFF. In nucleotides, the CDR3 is TGTGCCACCAGCGGAGGCGGTTCTGCAACTAATGAAAAACTGTTTTTT.

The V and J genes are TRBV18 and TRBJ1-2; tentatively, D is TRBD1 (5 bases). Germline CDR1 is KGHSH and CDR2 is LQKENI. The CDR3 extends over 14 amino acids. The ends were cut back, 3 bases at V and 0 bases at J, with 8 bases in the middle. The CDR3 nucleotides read TGTGCCAGCTCACCGATGACAGCTAACTATGGCTACACCTTC. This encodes CASSPMTANYGYTF.

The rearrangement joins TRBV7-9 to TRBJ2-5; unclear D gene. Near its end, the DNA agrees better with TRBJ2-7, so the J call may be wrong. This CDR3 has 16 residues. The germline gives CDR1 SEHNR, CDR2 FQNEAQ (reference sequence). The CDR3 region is CASSLNGVSLNYEQYF. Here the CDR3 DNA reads TGTGCCAGCAGCCTAAACGGAGTATCTCTCAACTACGAGCAGTACTTC.

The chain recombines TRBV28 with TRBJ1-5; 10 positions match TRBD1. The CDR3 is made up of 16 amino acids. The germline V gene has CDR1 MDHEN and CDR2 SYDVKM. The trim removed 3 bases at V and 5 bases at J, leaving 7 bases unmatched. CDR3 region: CASSFLGTGEDQPQHF. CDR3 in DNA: TGTGCCAGCAGTTTCCTCGGGACAGGGGAGGATCAGCCCCAGCATTTT.

CDR3 sequence (DNA): TGTGCCAGCAGCGCCCAACAGCGGGATCCCGGGGAGCTGTTTTTT. It is translated as CASSAQQRDPGELFF. The rearrangement joins TRBV9 to TRBJ2-2; 7 bases map to TRBD2. Germline CDR1 and CDR2: SGDLS and YYNGEE. CDR3 length equals 15 residues. Unmatched junction bases numbered 8, after V lost 3 bases and J lost 6 bases.